These 27 T cell receptor beta chains share one sample of origin, sequenced in a study of T cell clonality in common variable immunodeficiency. Profiling relied on immunoSEQ multiplex PCR, and the TCRdb table lists in-frame clones only, not all of them. Singletons are absent from the sample, which has about 35,000 clones. Sample: peripheral blood mononuclear cells. The receptors were gathered from a person aged 18 to 75 in good health.

This clone showed up many times. With the read ending 3 residues before the CDR3 end, the germline J gene is used to fill in that end. This chain connects TRBV28 to TRBJ2-2; no reliable D call. Germline lookup yields CDR1 MDHEN and CDR2 SYDVKM. The CDR3 loop spans 14 amino acids. Trimming shortened V by 5 bases and J by 4 bases, and 11 bases separated the two germline ends. The CDR3 protein is CASSRVAGTGELFF. The CDR3 DNA, read in part, is TGTGCCAGCAGTAGGGTGGCCGGCACCGGGGAG.

This clone appeared many times. The read terminates 3 residues ahead of where the CDR3 ends, so the germline J gene completes it. The chain carries TRBV9 and TRBJ1-2; 10 bases are a match to TRBD1. With V trimmed by 2 bases and J by 6 bases, 4 bases remained unmatched. Germline V gene lookup returns CDR1 SGDLS and CDR2 YYNGEE. The CDR3 is 14 residues long. CDR3 bases read: TGTGCCAGCAGCGTTACCGACAGGGGGCATGGC. Its translation: CASSVTDRGHG. From start to end, the CDR3 is CASSVTDRGHGYTF.

In this sample, this clone turned up many times. The observed sequence ends 3 residues before the CDR3 terminus, with the missing tail filled in from the germline J gene. The V gene is TRBV5-1, the J gene TRBJ2-5; 13 bases are a match to TRBD2. This CDR3 spans 16 amino acids. CDR1 SGHRS and CDR2 YFSETQ come from the germline V gene. Trimming removed 6 bases from V and 5 bases from J; junction bases left unmatched: 10. The CDR3 sequence is CASNLRTSGGRETQYF. Incomplete CDR3 DNA: TGCGCCAGCAACCTCCGGACTAGCGGGGGAAGGGAGACC.

This clone was counted ten times or more. The read comes to an end 3 residues before the CDR3 does, leaving the germline J gene to fill in the end. The chain combines TRBV4-1 with TRBJ2-3, with D possibly being TRBD1 or TRBD2 (5 bases each). CDR1 MGHRA and CDR2 YSYEKL come from the germline V gene. Trimming stripped 1 base from V and 6 bases from J, with 11 bases between. The CDR3 loop spans 14 amino acids. The CDR3 DNA, read in part, is TGCGCCAGCAGCCAAGGAGGGGCTGCGGATACG. It is translated as CASSQGGAADT. The whole CDR3 reads CASSQGGAADTQYF.

This clone was detected many times. The read comes to an end 3 residues before the CDR3 does, leaving the germline J gene to fill in the end. The chain is built from TRBV7-3 and TRBJ2-2, with TRBD2 matching 7 bases. With V trimmed by 1 base and J by 1 base, 3 bases remained unmatched. Germline CDR1 reads SGHTA; CDR2 reads FQGTGA. This CDR3 is built from 16 residues. Incomplete CDR3 DNA: TGTGCCAGCAGCTTAAATGGCGGGAGGAACACCGGGGAG. This encodes CASSLNGGRNTGE. From start to end, the CDR3 is CASSLNGGRNTGELFF.

This clone was recorded at least ten times. The read gets to within 3 residues of the CDR3 end, and the germline J gene fills in the rest. The V call is TRBV19, the J call TRBJ2-2; 7 bases fit TRBD2. Germline values: CDR1 LNHDA, CDR2 SQIVND (reference sequence). The CDR3 has 14 residues. V trimming: 3 bases; J trimming: 5 bases; junction bases outside the gene matches: 3. Incomplete CDR3 DNA: TGTGCCAGTAGTATCCTAGCGGAAACCGGGGAG. It is translated as CASSILAETGE. The full CDR3 is CASSILAETGELFF.

There are many counts of this clone. The CDR3 is cut off 3 residues early in the read; its end comes from the germline J gene. V is TRBV20-1 and J is TRBJ2-7; no clear D gene. There are 14 residues in the CDR3. CDR1 DFQATT and CDR2 SNEGSKA come from the germline V gene (reference sequence). Trimming removed 3 bases at V and 5 bases at J, with 17 bases between. CDR3 residues: CSASSGLARDEQYF. CDR3 DNA, as far as it was read: TGCAGTGCTAGTTCCGGTCTTGCTCGGGACGAG.

At least ten counts were recorded for this clone. The CDR3: CASSQEGGRITTGELFF. The DNA read from the CDR3 is TGTGCCAGCAGCCAAGAGGGCGGGAGAATTACCACCGGGGAG. The chain combines TRBV4-2 with TRBJ2-2; TRBD2 matches 7 bases. The read falls 3 residues short of the CDR3 end, and the missing part is taken from the germline J gene. Per the germline V gene, CDR1 is LGHNA and CDR2 is YNFKEQ. The junction had 8 bases not matched to a gene; V was cut back by 0 bases and J by 4 bases. The CDR3 spans 17 residues.

This clone was recorded a few times. Incomplete CDR3 DNA: TGTGCCAGTAGTAGACAGCACCTTCCAACTAATGAAAAG. This codes for CASSRQHLPTNEK. The CDR3, in full, reads CASSRQHLPTNEKLFF. V usage is TRBV19 and J usage is TRBJ2-2; possibly TRBD1 for D (5 bases). The observed sequence ends 3 residues before the CDR3 terminus, with the missing tail filled in from the germline J gene. This CDR3 region has 16 residues. The V gene's germline CDR1 is LNHDA and CDR2 SQIVND (reference sequence).

Remarks on this clone: The sequenced fragment ends 3 residues before the CDR3 boundary, so the rest is inferred from the germline J gene. This chain links TRBV6-4 with TRBJ1-3; possibly TRBD1 for D (6 bases). With 6 bases removed from V and 3 bases from J, the gap between germline ends came to 12 bases. Germline lookup yields CDR1 MRHNA and CDR2 SNTAGT. This CDR3 is 14 amino acids long. The CDR3 loop reads CASRSTGFGNTIYF. The part of the CDR3 DNA that was read is TGTGCCAGCAGGTCAACAGGGTTTGGAAACACC.

This clone was detected many times. The read ends 3 residues early relative to the CDR3; the germline J gene fills the gap. V and J are TRBV28 and TRBJ2-7; TRBD2 is a possible D gene (5 bases). The CDR3 has 14 amino acids. Deletions cut 7 bases from V and 0 bases from J, with 13 bases between. In germline, CDR1 is MDHEN, CDR2 SYDVKM. The CDR3 loop is CASIKPGVSYEQYF. The CDR3 DNA, read in part, is TGTGCCAGCATAAAACCCGGGGTCTCCTACGAG.

This clone was seen repeatedly, ten times or more. Read coverage stops 3 residues before the CDR3 terminus; the germline J gene supplies the remainder. This chain joins TRBV2 and TRBJ1-2, with D possibly being TRBD1 (5 bases). The CDR3 spans 13 residues. Deletions cut 10 bases from V and 1 base from J, with 13 bases between. Germline V gene data show CDR1 as SNHLY and CDR2 as FYNNEI. The CDR3 DNA, read in part, is TGTGCCAACTCTGACAGACTTAACTATGGC. As protein: CANSDRLNYG. Given in full, the CDR3 is CANSDRLNYGYTF.

This clone showed up many times. The read finishes 3 residues shy of the CDR3 end, and the germline J gene is used to complete it. V gene TRBV18 combines with J gene TRBJ1-5, with 7 bases identical to TRBD1. CDR1 and CDR2 from the germline V gene are KGHSH and LQKENI. This CDR3 contains 15 residues. The V gene end was trimmed by 3 bases and the J gene end by 7 bases; junction bases not matched to a gene: 9. CDR3 bases read: TGTGCCAGCTCACCCACAGGGGCCACGGCGCAGCCC. It yields the protein CASSPTGATAQP. The full CDR3 sequence reads CASSPTGATAQPQHF.

The sample holds many counts of this clone. The CDR3 end is not reached by the read, which stops 3 residues before it; the germline J gene fills it in. The chain links TRBV2 to TRBJ2-3; 9 bases map to TRBD1. The CDR3 covers 14 residues. Germline V gene sequence: CDR1 SNHLY, CDR2 FYNNEI. CDR3 loop: CASSVGQGTETQYF. Partial CDR3 DNA: TGTGCCAGCAGTGTGGGACAGGGTACGGAGACG.

This clone has only a few counts. This likely reflects a read error, since a far larger clone is one base away. Coverage ceases 3 residues before the CDR3 finishes, and the germline J gene fills in the end. The chain carries TRBV2 and TRBJ2-1, with 7 bases aligning to TRBD1. Germline CDR1 reads SNHLY; CDR2 reads FYNNEI. The ends lost 4 bases at V and 5 bases at J; junction bases unmatched: 5. The CDR3 is 14 residues long. CDR3 DNA (partial): TGTGCCAGCAGTGGAGCGCAGGGGGACAATGAG. Protein product: CASSGAQGDNE. The full CDR3 protein is CASSGAQGDNEQFF.

There are many counts of this clone. The read is 3 residues too short to cover the CDR3 end, so that end is filled in from the germline J gene. The rearrangement links TRBV7-3 to TRBJ1-3; 7 bases are shared with TRBD1. The J segment lost 0 bases and the V segment lost 6 bases, leaving 5 bases of the junction unmatched. Germline V lookup: CDR1 SGHTA, CDR2 FQGTGA. The CDR3 totals 15 residues. The CDR3 is CASSTDRDSGNTIYF. Partial CDR3 DNA: TGTGCCAGCAGTACCGACAGGGACTCTGGAAACACC.

This clone was recorded at least ten times. The missing CDR3 end, 3 residues past where the read stops, is filled in from the germline J gene. The chain links TRBV7-9 to TRBJ1-6, with D perhaps matching TRBD1 (6 bases). The germline CDR1 and CDR2 sequences are SEHNR and FQNEAQ (reference sequence). Trimming removed 1 base from V and 10 bases from J, with 8 bases in between. The CDR3 runs 13 residues. Partial CDR3 DNA: TGTGCCAGCAGCTTAGAGGACAGCTCACCC. Translated: CASSLEDSSP. The full CDR3 sequence reads CASSLEDSSPLHF.

To note about this clone: The CDR3 extends 3 residues past the end of the read, so its final part is completed from the germline J gene. The gene calls are TRBV20-1 and TRBJ2-3, with D hard to call. Germline CDR1 reads DFQATT; CDR2 reads SNEGSKA (reference sequence). The CDR3 is 14 amino acids. CDR3 protein: CSASQYPGLETQYF. The sequenced CDR3 bases are TGCAGTGCTAGTCAGTATCCCGGCCTAGAGACG.

Regarding this clone: The sequenced fragment ends 3 residues before the CDR3 boundary, so the rest is inferred from the germline J gene. J is TRBJ2-2 and V is TRBV30; D gene ambiguous. Germline CDR1 and CDR2: GTSNPN and SVGIG (reference sequence). There are 13 residues in the CDR3. The CDR3 here is CAWSGQQDSPLFF. CDR3 DNA, as far as it was read: TGTGCCTGGAGTGGGCAACAAGATTCACCG.

This clone has a count of ten or more. The read gets to within 3 residues of the CDR3 end, and the germline J gene fills in the rest. J is TRBJ1-5 and V is TRBV28; possible D gene TRBD1, 6 bases. The CDR3 consists of 15 residues. Trimming removed 6 bases at V and 8 bases at J, with 20 bases between. CDR1 is MDHEN, CDR2 SYDVKM, per germline. The DNA read from the CDR3 is TGTGCCAGCAGCCCGTCCCCGCGGGGGCGCGAGCCC. It specifies CASSPSPRGREP. From start to end, the CDR3 is CASSPSPRGREPQHF.

This clone has a count of ten or more. The CDR3 end is not reached by the read, which stops 3 residues before it; the germline J gene fills it in. The V call is TRBV6-1, the J call TRBJ1-5; 7 bases are a match to TRBD1. The CDR3 is made up of 15 amino acids. Germline CDR1 and CDR2: MNHNS and SASEGT. V gave up 4 bases and J gave up 3 bases; unmatched junction bases: 6. The chain's CDR3 is CASSAPGQINQPQHF. The sequenced part of the CDR3 DNA is TGTGCCAGCAGTGCACCGGGACAGATCAATCAGCCC.

This clone was recorded at least ten times. Coverage ceases 3 residues before the CDR3 finishes, and the germline J gene fills in the end. The chain links TRBV2 to TRBJ1-4; 8 nucleotides line up with TRBD1. Per germline, CDR1 SNHLY and CDR2 FYNNEI. V dropped 6 bases and J dropped 6; count of bases not matched to a gene: 6. This CDR3 spans 14 amino acids. CDR3 region: CASREDREYEKLFF. The CDR3 bases that were read are TGTGCCAGCAGAGAGGACAGGGAGTATGAAAAA. The whole variable domain, filled in from reference TRBV2 and TRBJ1-4, reads EPEVTQTPSHQVTQMGQEVILRCVPISNHLYFYWYRQILGQKVEFLVSFYNNEISEKSEIFDDQFSVERPDGSNFTLKIRSTKLEDSAMYFCASREDREYEKLFFGSGTQLSVL.

Details on this clone: The sequence runs out 3 residues before the end of the CDR3; the remainder is reconstructed from the germline J gene. V and J are TRBV18 and TRBJ1-2; D is uncertain. CDR1 is KGHSH and CDR2 is LQKENI in the germline V gene. This CDR3 is built from 16 residues. The CDR3 sequence: CASSSPSSIREYDYTF. CDR3 DNA, as far as it was read: TGTGCCAGCTCATCCCCTTCTAGCATCCGGGAATACGAC.

This clone occurred many times. The DNA ends 3 residues before the CDR3 does, and the rest of the CDR3 is filled in from the germline J gene. The chain uses TRBV7-2 and TRBJ1-2; tentatively, D is TRBD1 (6 bases). The CDR3 has 14 amino acids. Germline lookup yields CDR1 SGHTA and CDR2 FQGNSA. V lost 3 bases and J lost 3, with 11 bases in between. Incomplete CDR3 DNA: TGTGCCAGCAGCTTCGCCACAGGGTACTATGGC. Its protein is CASSFATGYYG. The entire CDR3 protein reads CASSFATGYYGYTF.

This clone turned up a few times. The read halts 3 residues ahead of the CDR3 end, with the missing end drawn from the germline J gene. The chain uses TRBV30 and TRBJ1-3, with D uncertain. The V and J ends lost 4 bases and 2 bases respectively, with 9 bases between them. This CDR3 has 13 amino acids. The germline V gene encodes CDR1 GTSNPN and CDR2 SVGIG (reference sequence). The sequenced part of the CDR3 DNA is TGTGCCTGGACTGTGGGCGCTGGAAACACC. This translates into CAWTVGAGNT. In full, the CDR3 reads CAWTVGAGNTIYF.

This clone was seen many times. The CDR3 extends 3 residues past the end of the read, so its final part is completed from the germline J gene. This rearrangement joins TRBV19 to TRBJ2-5; 8 nucleotides line up with TRBD1. Losses at the gene ends were 5 bases for V and 1 base for J; bases not matched to a gene: 3. Per germline, CDR1 LNHDA and CDR2 SQIVND (reference sequence). The CDR3 has 14 amino acids. The CDR3 sequence is CASSFTGGQETQYF. The part of the CDR3 DNA that was read is TGTGCCAGTAGTTTCACAGGGGGCCAAGAGACC.

Concerning this clone itself: It may be a read error: a sequence one base away is much more abundant. The sequence runs out 3 residues before the end of the CDR3; the remainder is reconstructed from the germline J gene. Other DNA sequences in the same sample also yield this CDR3. J is TRBJ1-3 and V is TRBV30; D may be TRBD1 (5 bases). CDR1 is GTSNPN, CDR2 SVGIG, per germline (reference sequence). This CDR3 has 15 amino acids. CDR3 protein: CAWGPGLTSGNTIYF. CDR3 DNA (partial): TGTGCCTGGGGTCCGGGACTGACCTCTGGAAACACA.